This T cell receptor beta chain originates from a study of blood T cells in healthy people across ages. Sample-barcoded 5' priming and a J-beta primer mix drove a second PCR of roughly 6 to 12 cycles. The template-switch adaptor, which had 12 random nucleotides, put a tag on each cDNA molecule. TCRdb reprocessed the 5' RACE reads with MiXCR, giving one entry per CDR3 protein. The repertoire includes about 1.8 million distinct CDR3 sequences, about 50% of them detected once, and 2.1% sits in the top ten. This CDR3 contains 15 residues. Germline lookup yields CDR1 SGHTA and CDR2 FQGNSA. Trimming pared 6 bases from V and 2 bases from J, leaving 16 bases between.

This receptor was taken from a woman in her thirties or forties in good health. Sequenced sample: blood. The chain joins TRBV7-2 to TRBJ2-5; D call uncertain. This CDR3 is CASSRELGIQETQYF. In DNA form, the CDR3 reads TGTGCCAGCAGTCGAGAGTTGGGGATTCAAGAGACCCAGTACTTC.